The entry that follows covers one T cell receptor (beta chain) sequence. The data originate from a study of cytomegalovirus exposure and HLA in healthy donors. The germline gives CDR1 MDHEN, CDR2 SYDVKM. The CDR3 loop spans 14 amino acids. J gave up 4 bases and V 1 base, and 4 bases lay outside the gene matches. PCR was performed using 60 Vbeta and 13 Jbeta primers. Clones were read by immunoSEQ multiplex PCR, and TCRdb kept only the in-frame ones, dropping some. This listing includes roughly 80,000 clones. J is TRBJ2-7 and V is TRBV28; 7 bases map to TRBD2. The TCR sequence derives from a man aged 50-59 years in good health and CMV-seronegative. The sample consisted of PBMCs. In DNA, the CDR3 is TGTGCCAGCAGTTTATCGGGGGGAAGTTACGAGCAGTACTTC. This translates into CASSLSGGSYEQYF.